Below, 5 T cell receptor beta chains from the same sample are listed, as sequenced in a study of OX40 agonist ivuxolimab in advanced cancers. Assay used: immunoSEQ multiplex PCR; TCRdb lists only in-frame clones, some missing. The data contain more than 45,000 clones, about 89% of them singletons. This specimen was CD4+ or CD8+ T cells sorted from blood, taken in a trial of the OX40 agonist ivuxolimab. Every receptor here comes from an adult with an advanced solid tumor such as melanoma, head and neck, liver or kidney cancer.

The chain combines TRBV14 with TRBJ2-1; D perhaps matches TRBD2 (5 bases). V lost 3 bases and J 0 bases, leaving 12 bases between the germline ends. CDR3 size: 16 residues. Germline V gene sequence: CDR1 SGHDN, CDR2 FVKESK. This CDR3 reads CASSQEEAPSYNEQFF. The CDR3 region has the DNA TGTGCCAGCAGCCAGGAGGAGGCCCCCTCCTACAATGAGCAGTTCTTC. Full variable domain (remainder filled in from reference TRBV14 and TRBJ2-1): EAGVTQFPSHSVIEKGQTVTLRCDPISGHDNLYWYRRVMGKEIKFLLHFVKESKQDESGMPNNRFLAERTGGTYSTLKVQPAELEDSGVYFCASSQEEAPSYNEQFFGPGTRLTVL.

CDR3 DNA: TGTGCCAGCAGCAGTCAACCAGGGGCGGACATGAACACTGAAGCTTTCTTT. Its translation: CASSSQPGADMNTEAFF. The V and J genes are TRBV21-1 and TRBJ1-1; TRBD1, the table's D call, lacks a check against the DNA. TRBV21-1 represents a pseudogene. The CDR3 is 17 residues long.

The chain uses TRBV7-9 and TRBJ2-5; 12 bases line up with TRBD2. The CDR3 consists of 16 residues. Looked up from germline, CDR1 is SEHNR and CDR2 is FQNEAQ (reference sequence). The V segment lost 5 bases and the J segment 5 bases; nucleotides outside the gene matches: 9. In nucleotides, the CDR3 is TGTGCCAGCAGCCCCCGGCTAGCGGGAGGGCCGGAGACCCAGTACTTC. Encoded protein: CASSPRLAGGPETQYF.

The chain is built from TRBV10-3 and TRBJ2-7, with 8 bases lining up with TRBD1. The length of the CDR3 is 15 residues. Germline V gene sequence: CDR1 ENHRY, CDR2 SYGVKD. J was trimmed by 3 bases and V by 1 base; bases with no gene match: 5. CDR3 DNA sequence: TGTGCCATCAGTGAGTTGGGACAGGTCAGCTACGAGCAGTACTTC. The encoded protein is CAISELGQVSYEQYF.

J is TRBJ1-2 and V is TRBV4-3; no clear D gene. With 0 bases removed from V and 4 bases from J, the gap between germline ends came to 9 bases. Looked up from germline, CDR1 is LGHNA and CDR2 is YSLEER. The CDR3 is 14 residues long. CDR3 bases: TGCGCCAGCAGCCAAGATCGCGGGAGCTATGGCTACACCTTC. Its translation is CASSQDRGSYGYTF.